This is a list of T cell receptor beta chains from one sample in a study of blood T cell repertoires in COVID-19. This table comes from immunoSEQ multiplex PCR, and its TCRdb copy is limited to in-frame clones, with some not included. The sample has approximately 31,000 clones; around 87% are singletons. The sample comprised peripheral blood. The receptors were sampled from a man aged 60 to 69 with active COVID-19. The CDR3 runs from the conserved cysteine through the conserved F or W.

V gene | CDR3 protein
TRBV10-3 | CAISEGGRRHYGYTF
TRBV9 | CASSPRTAMNTEAFF
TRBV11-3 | CASSLGGGSTDTQYF
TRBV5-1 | CASKQLQGDTQYF
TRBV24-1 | CATSDWRQGGGYTF
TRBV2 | CASSVRTGFVEQYF
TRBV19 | CASSASGDGYTF
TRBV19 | CASSTGGSSETQYF
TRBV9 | CASRGEGADTQYF
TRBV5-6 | CASSPTGNYGYTF
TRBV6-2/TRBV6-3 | CASSYQGYEQFF
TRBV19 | CASTRPAGTEAFF